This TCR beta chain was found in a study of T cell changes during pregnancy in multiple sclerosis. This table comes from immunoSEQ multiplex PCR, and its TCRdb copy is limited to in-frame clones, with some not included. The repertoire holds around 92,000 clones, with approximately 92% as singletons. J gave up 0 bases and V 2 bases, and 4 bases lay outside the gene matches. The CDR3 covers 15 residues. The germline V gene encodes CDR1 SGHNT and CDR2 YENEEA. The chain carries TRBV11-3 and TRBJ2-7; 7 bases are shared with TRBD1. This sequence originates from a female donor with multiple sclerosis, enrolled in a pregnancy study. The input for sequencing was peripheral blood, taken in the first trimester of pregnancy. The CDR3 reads CASSLSGTDSYEQYF. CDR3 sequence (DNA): TGTGCCAGCAGCTTATCCGGGACAGACTCCTACGAGCAGTACTTC.